This passage covers 19 T cell receptor beta chains from one sample sequenced in a study of vaccination effects on CD4 cells after COVID-19. Their recognized antigens are unknown. Before any sequencing was done, the ViraFEST assay used viral peptide pools to expand antigen-specific CD4+ T cells. Culture lasted 10 days before CD4+ T cell isolation. Nucleocapsid antibody tests were negative, and the vaccine recipients had no prior SARS-CoV-2 infection. Method: immunoSEQ multiplex PCR; TCRdb's copy keeps in-frame clones and lacks some. Of more than 30,000 clones detected, over 65% appear once; the ten largest clones hold 15%. The sequences come from CD4+ T cells from PBMCs cultured with HCoV-OC43 spike peptides, collected before COVID-19 vaccination. Subset noted: HCoV-OC43 spike overlapping peptide pool stimulation. These receptors were obtained from a human donor who received a COVID-19 vaccine.

The chain recombines TRBV18 with TRBJ2-3, with TRBD2 as a possible D gene (7 bases). The CDR3 runs to 16 residues. Trimming took 3 bases from V and 4 from J, leaving 17 bases between them. CDR1 and CDR2 from the germline V gene are KGHSH and LQKENI. In DNA form, the CDR3 reads TGTGCCAGCTCACCTGTCGGGGGGCCGGCCCCAGATACGCAGTATTTT. Encoded protein: CASSPVGGPAPDTQYF.

This chain links TRBV6-5 with TRBJ2-7; D remains unclear. V shed 7 bases and J shed 3 bases, with 16 bases lying between them. The germline V gene has CDR1 MNHEY and CDR2 SVGAGI. There are 14 residues in the CDR3. CDR3 in amino acids: CASKTFATYYEQYF. The CDR3 DNA follows: TGTGCCAGCAAAACCTTCGCAACCTACTACGAGCAGTACTTC.

V and J are TRBV6-5 and TRBJ2-5, with 10 positions matching TRBD2. Per the germline V gene, CDR1 is MNHEY and CDR2 is SVGAGI. This CDR3 has 14 amino acids. After removal of 10 bases from V and 2 bases from J, the junction contained 7 bases not matched to a gene. CDR3 in amino acids: CATKSGGAQETQYF. The CDR3 coding sequence is TGTGCCACCAAAAGCGGGGGGGCACAAGAGACCCAGTACTTC.

This chain uses TRBV10-3 with TRBJ1-5, with no clear D. CDR1 ENHRY and CDR2 SYGVKD come from the germline V gene. Trimming left V 10 bases short and J 2 bases short, with 15 bases between. The CDR3 contains 14 residues. The CDR3 sequence: CATSDGLRNQPQHF. The CDR3, as DNA: TGTGCCACCAGCGATGGACTCCGCAATCAGCCCCAGCATTTT.

The chain joins TRBV18 to TRBJ2-7; D possibly corresponds to TRBD1 (6 bases). CDR3 size: 15 residues. Trimming stripped 2 bases from V and 3 bases from J, with 14 bases between. CDR1 is KGHSH and CDR2 is LQKENI in the germline V gene. The CDR3 here is CASSPDGQTIYEQYF. Written as DNA, the CDR3 is TGTGCCAGCTCACCAGACGGACAGACAATCTACGAGCAGTACTTC.

The chain has TRBV19 and TRBJ2-6; no clear D gene. The V gene's germline CDR1 is LNHDA and CDR2 SQIVND (reference sequence). This CDR3 region has 12 residues. V shed 6 bases and J shed 4 bases, with 4 bases lying between them. CDR3: CASRGGANVLTF. The CDR3 region has the DNA TGTGCCAGTAGGGGGGGGGCCAACGTCCTGACTTTC.

This chain joins TRBV9 and TRBJ2-1; TRBD1 matches at 7 bases. Per germline, CDR1 SGDLS and CDR2 YYNGEE. With 4 bases clipped from V and 5 bases from J, the junction kept 9 bases outside the gene matches. The CDR3 is 15 residues long. CDR3 nucleotides: TGTGCCAGCAGCTTCAACCCCGGACAGGACAATGAGCAGTTCTTC. This gives the protein CASSFNPGQDNEQFF.

This chain links TRBV2 with TRBJ2-1; 9 bases agree with TRBD2. The CDR3 loop spans 13 amino acids. CDR1 and CDR2 from the germline V gene are SNHLY and FYNNEI. V gave up 6 bases and J gave up 4 bases; unmatched junction bases: 1. This CDR3 reads CASRAGGYNEQFF. CDR3 DNA: TGTGCCAGCAGGGCGGGGGGGTACAATGAGCAGTTCTTC.

The rearrangement joins TRBV19 to TRBJ1-5; D not certain. CDR3 size: 13 residues. The V end was cut by 4 bases, the J end by 10 bases, with 14 bases between. From germline, CDR1 is LNHDA and CDR2 SQIVND (reference sequence). CDR3 loop: CASSNRNLHPQHF. In DNA, the CDR3 is TGTGCCAGTAGTAACAGAAATCTCCACCCCCAGCATTTT.

This rearrangement joins TRBV24-1 to TRBJ2-6; D is possibly TRBD1 (6 bases). Deletions cut 3 bases from V and 0 bases from J, with 11 bases between. CDR3 length: 17 residues. Germline V gene data show CDR1 as KGHDR and CDR2 as SFDVKD. DNA for the CDR3: TGTGCCACCAGTGATCCAGGGGTCCACTCTGGGGCCAACGTCCTGACTTTC. It specifies CATSDPGVHSGANVLTF.

The J gene is TRBJ2-7, the V gene TRBV7-9, with a weak D call TRBD1 (6 bases). Germline V gene sequence: CDR1 SEHNR, CDR2 FQNEAQ (reference sequence). This CDR3 is 15 amino acids long. Trimming shortened V by 6 bases and J by 0 bases, and 15 bases separated the two germline ends. The CDR3 sequence: CASSGGDRSSYEQYF. CDR3 in DNA: TGTGCCAGCAGTGGGGGCGACAGGAGCTCCTACGAGCAGTACTTC.

The chain has TRBV19 and TRBJ1-4; no clear D gene. The V and J ends lost 3 bases and 6 bases respectively, with 8 bases between them. The germline gives CDR1 LNHDA, CDR2 SQIVND (reference sequence). This CDR3 region has 13 residues. Here the CDR3 DNA reads TGTGCCAGTAGTATTTCGGGGTATGAAAAACTGTTTTTT. Its translation is CASSISGYEKLFF.

This clone has only one observation. The chain recombines TRBV19 with TRBJ2-7; 8 positions match TRBD1. This CDR3 has 14 amino acids. Germline V gene data show CDR1 as LNHDA and CDR2 as SQIVND (reference sequence). V lost 3 bases to trimming and J lost 2 bases; unmatched junction nucleotides: 3. The DNA for the CDR3 is TGTGCCAGTAGTATCGGGACAGGTCCCTACGAGCAGTACTTC. Protein sequence: CASSIGTGPYEQYF.

The rearrangement joins TRBV3-1 (or the pseudogene TRBV3-2) to TRBJ1-2; tentatively, D is TRBD1 (5 bases). This CDR3 region has 14 residues. CDR1 is LGHDT and CDR2 is YNNKEL in the germline V gene (reference sequence). Trimming took 4 bases from V and 6 from J, leaving 15 bases between them. CDR3 loop: CASSRFPSGDGYTF. Here the CDR3 DNA reads TGTGCCAGCAGCCGCTTCCCGTCGGGGGATGGCTACACCTTC.

The chain links TRBV28 to TRBJ1-4, with D possibly matching TRBD1 (5 bases). This CDR3 spans 14 amino acids. Germline assignment: CDR1 MDHEN and CDR2 SYDVKM. Trimming removed 6 bases from V and 7 bases from J, with 15 bases in between. CDR3 bases: TGTGCCAGCAGGCTGGGGGGGTTTCGTGAAAAACTGTTTTTT. Amino acids: CASRLGGFREKLFF.

The rearrangement joins TRBV9 to TRBJ2-3; no clear D. CDR3 length: 16 amino acids. V lost 1 base, J lost 0 bases, and 12 bases lay in between. CDR1 SGDLS and CDR2 YYNGEE come from the germline V gene. CDR3 DNA: TGTGCCAGCAGCGTATATGTTGGGGATAGCACAGATACGCAGTATTTT. This gives the protein CASSVYVGDSTDTQYF.

The chain links TRBV5-4 to TRBJ1-4; D is possibly TRBD1 (6 bases). CDR3 length: 14 residues. Germline CDR1 reads SGHNT; CDR2 reads YYREEE (reference sequence). The germline V and J ends were trimmed by 1 base and 8 bases, with 12 bases remaining between them. The CDR3 loop is CASSLRGTDEKLFF. The DNA for the CDR3 is TGTGCCAGCAGCTTGAGGGGGACTGACGAAAAACTGTTTTTT.

J is TRBJ2-6 and V is TRBV27; D gene uncertain. V lost 2 bases and J 1 base, leaving 6 bases between the germline ends. The CDR3 sequence is 15 residues long. The germline V gene encodes CDR1 MNHEY and CDR2 SMNVEV (reference sequence). This chain's CDR3 is CASSLLSSGANVLTF. CDR3 DNA sequence: TGTGCCAGCAGTTTACTTTCATCTGGGGCCAACGTCCTGACTTTC.

V usage is TRBV30 and J usage is TRBJ1-2; a weak D match, TRBD1 (6 bases). The germline CDR1 and CDR2 sequences are GTSNPN and SVGIG (reference sequence). The CDR3 has 14 amino acids. The V end lost 2 bases, the J end lost 0 bases, and 10 bases lay between the germline ends. Here the CDR3 reads CAWSRTVANYGYTF. The CDR3, as DNA: TGTGCCTGGAGTCGGACAGTTGCTAACTATGGCTACACCTTC.